These 4 T cell receptor beta chains came from one sample sequenced in a study of T-cell memory formation after mild COVID-19. TCRdb re-analysed the 5' RACE reads in MiXCR, keeping a single row per CDR3 protein. In the table there are 130,000 to 150,000 distinct CDR3 sequences, 15% to 20% of which are singletons. The source material was PBMCs or a T cell subset sorted from them (not recorded which). These receptors all stem from an adult woman who had mild COVID-19 (a few samples of this study predate the infection). Cell type and time point are not known.

V and J are TRBV20-1 and TRBJ2-3, with D possibly being TRBD2 (5 bases). Germline CDR1 and CDR2: DFQATT and SNEGSKA (reference sequence). The CDR3 runs 14 residues. Trimming removed 4 bases from V and 6 bases from J, with 17 bases in between. The CDR3 DNA reads TGCAGTGCTACCACGGAGGAATTGCGGGATACGCAGTATTTT. Its translation is CSATTEELRDTQYF.

CDR3 nucleotides: TGTGCCAGCCGCAGGACAGGGATGACTGAAGCTTTCTTT. This translates into CASRRTGMTEAFF. This chain connects TRBV12-3 or TRBV12-4 to TRBJ1-1, with 8 bases matching TRBD1. The CDR3 totals 13 residues. J gave up 5 bases and V 8 bases, and 7 bases lay outside the gene matches.

This clonotype was counted a few times. The CDR3 nucleotides are TGTGCCAGCAGTCAATGGACTAGTCCCTCCTACGAGCAGTACTTC. Protein: CASSQWTSPSYEQYF. The chain is built from TRBV6-5 and TRBJ2-7; 7 bases are shared with TRBD2. Trimming removed 5 bases from V and 0 bases from J; junction bases left unmatched: 7. The CDR3 length is 15 residues. Germline V gives CDR1 MNHEY, CDR2 SVGAGI.

The V gene is TRBV5-1, the J gene TRBJ1-2, with D perhaps TRBD1 (6 bases). Looked up from germline, CDR1 is SGHRS and CDR2 is YFSETQ. The V and J ends lost 0 bases and 3 bases respectively, with 6 bases between them. CDR3 length: 13 residues. The CDR3 region is CASSLAGDYGYTF. Here the CDR3 DNA reads TGCGCCAGCAGCTTGGCAGGGGACTATGGCTACACCTTC.